The T cell receptor beta chain described here comes from a study of OX40 agonist ivuxolimab in advanced cancers. Study-wide background: Dose-escalation cases comprised hepatocellular carcinoma, melanoma, renal cell or head and neck cancer. Two patients with cutaneous melanoma and one with hepatocellular carcinoma, three in total, showed partial responses.

A single count supports this clone. Assay: immunoSEQ multiplex PCR; the TCRdb copy retains only in-frame clones and omits some. There are about 28,000 clones in the sample; roughly 80% occur only once, and around 10% lies in the top ten. This material consisted of CD4+ or CD8+ T cells sorted from blood, taken in a trial of the OX40 agonist ivuxolimab. The receptor's source is an adult with an advanced solid tumor such as melanoma, head and neck, liver or kidney cancer.

CDR3 sequence (DNA): TGTGCCAGTACTAGCCGAGGGGGTTACACTTACGAGCAGTACTTC. This gives the protein CASTSRGGYTYEQYF. The chain joins TRBV19 to TRBJ2-7; tentatively, D is TRBD1 (6 bases). CDR1 is LNHDA, CDR2 SQIVND, per germline (reference sequence). Between the trimmed V and J ends, which lost 7 bases and 4 bases, there was a span of 20 bases. CDR3 length: 15 amino acids.